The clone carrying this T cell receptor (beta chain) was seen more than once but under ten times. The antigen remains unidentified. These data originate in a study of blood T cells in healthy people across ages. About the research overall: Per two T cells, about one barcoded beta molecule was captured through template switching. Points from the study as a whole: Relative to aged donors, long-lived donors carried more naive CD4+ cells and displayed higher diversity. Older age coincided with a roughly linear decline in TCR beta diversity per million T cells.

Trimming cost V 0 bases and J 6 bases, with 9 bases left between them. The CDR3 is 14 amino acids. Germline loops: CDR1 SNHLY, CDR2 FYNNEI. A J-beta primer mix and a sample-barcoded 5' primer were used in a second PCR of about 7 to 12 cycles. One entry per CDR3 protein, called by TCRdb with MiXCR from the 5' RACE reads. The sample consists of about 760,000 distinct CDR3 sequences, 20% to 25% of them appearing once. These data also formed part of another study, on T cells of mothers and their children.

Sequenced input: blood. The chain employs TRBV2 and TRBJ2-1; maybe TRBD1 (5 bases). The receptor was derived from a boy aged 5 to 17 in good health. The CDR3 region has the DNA TGTGCCAGCAGTGAAGCGAGGCAGGGCAATGAGCAGTTCTTC. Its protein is CASSEARQGNEQFF.